This T cell receptor beta chain was observed in a study of glioma-infiltrating T cells after dendritic cell vaccination. Method: immunoSEQ multiplex PCR; TCRdb's copy keeps in-frame clones and lacks some. The sample comprises 80,000 to 100,000 clones, about 85% of which are singletons, and roughly 5.5% rests with the top ten. The time point denotes: after dendritic cell vaccination, including at tumor progression/relapse. This CDR3 is 14 amino acids long. V lost 3 bases to trimming and J lost 1 base, with 11 bases between them. Germline V lookup: CDR1 GTSNPN, CDR2 SVGIG (reference sequence). About this clone: Its matching antigen is unknown.

Overall study findings and caveats: Longer survival after dendritic cell vaccination followed higher pretreatment TIL content.

The specimen comprised blood, sampled after dendritic cell vaccination. This TCR was sampled from a human donor with glioblastoma. This sequence joins TRBV30 and TRBJ2-3; the D gene is possibly TRBD2 (6 bases). The CDR3 region has the DNA TGTGCCTGGAGCCTAGCGTTAGGCACAGATACGCAGTATTTT. Residues: CAWSLALGTDTQYF.